Presented here are 4 T cell receptor beta chains from one specimen sequenced in a study of regulatory T cells in long-lasting Graves disease. Through Arm-PCR of CDR3 regions and iRepertoire HTBI primers, TCR beta libraries were built. TCRdb re-analysed the multiplex PCR reads in MiXCR, keeping a single row per CDR3 protein. The table includes about 460,000 distinct CDR3 sequences, 20% to 25% detected once. Time point indicated: persistent/refractory GD, antithyroid drugs over 5 years with positive TRAb. Preparation of the TCR library used RNA extracted from PBMCs. This specimen was peripheral blood mononuclear cells (PBMCs), taken when the disease was refractory, from a patient treated with antithyroid drugs. The receptors stem from a female donor with Graves disease.

This chain uses TRBV18 with TRBJ2-5, with 11 bases fitting TRBD2. There are 16 residues in the CDR3. Germline CDR1 KGHSH, CDR2 LQKENI. Trimming removed 5 bases from V and 5 bases from J; junction bases left unmatched: 10. The CDR3 sequence is CASSNKLAGAQETQYF. In DNA form, the CDR3 reads TGTGCCAGCTCAAATAAACTAGCGGGAGCCCAGGAGACCCAGTACTTC.

This clonotype appeared many times. The chain recombines TRBV28 with TRBJ2-5, with D tentatively TRBD1 (6 bases). This CDR3 spans 14 amino acids. The germline V and J ends were trimmed by 6 bases and 4 bases, with 15 bases remaining between them. Germline V CDR1 and CDR2: MDHEN, SYDVKM. The CDR3 nucleotides read TGTGCCAGCAGCACCGCAGGGGCGGGAGAGACCCAGTACTTC. As protein: CASSTAGAGETQYF.

In regard to this clonotype: A read error is possible here, since a much larger clone lies one base away. The chain carries TRBV27 and TRBJ1-5, with D maybe TRBD1 (5 bases). Germline-derived CDR1 and CDR2 are MNHEY and SMNVEV (reference sequence). There are 17 residues in the CDR3. The chain's CDR3 is CASSLSGVVTSSQPQHF. The CDR3 nucleotides are TGTGCCAGCAGTTTATCGGGGGTCGTCACTAGCAGTCAGCCCCAGCATTTT.

In its sample, this clonotype was seen many times. The chain carries TRBV6-5 and TRBJ1-5; TRBD1 might be the D (5 bases). The germline V gene encodes CDR1 MNHEY and CDR2 SVGAGI. V shed 1 base and J shed 6 bases, with 16 bases lying between them. This CDR3 has 16 amino acids. CDR3 protein: CASSYFSGQIVQPQHF. The CDR3, as DNA: TGTGCCAGCAGTTACTTCTCCGGACAAATCGTTCAGCCCCAGCATTTT.